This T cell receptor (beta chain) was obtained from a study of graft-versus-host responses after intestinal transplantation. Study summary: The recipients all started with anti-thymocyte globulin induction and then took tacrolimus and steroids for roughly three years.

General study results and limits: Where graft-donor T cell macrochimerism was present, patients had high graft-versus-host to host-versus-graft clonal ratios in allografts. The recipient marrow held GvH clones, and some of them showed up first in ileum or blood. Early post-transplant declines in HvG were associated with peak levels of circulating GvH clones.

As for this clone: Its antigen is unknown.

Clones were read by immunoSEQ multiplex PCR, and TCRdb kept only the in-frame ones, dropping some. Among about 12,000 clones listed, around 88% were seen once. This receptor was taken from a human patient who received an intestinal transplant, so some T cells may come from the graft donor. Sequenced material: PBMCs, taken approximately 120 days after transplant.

CDR3 coding DNA: TGTGCCAGCAGCTTATACGGAAGAGCCTACGAGCAGTACTTC. This sequence encodes CASSLYGRAYEQYF. The gene calls are TRBV7-8 and TRBJ2-7; no reliable D call. The CDR3 extends over 14 amino acids. The V and J ends lost 2 bases and 2 bases respectively, with 10 bases between them. Germline V gene sequence: CDR1 SGHVS, CDR2 FQNEAQ. Drawing the rest from reference TRBV7-8 and TRBJ2-7, the complete variable domain is GAGVSQSPRYKVAKRGQDVALRCDPISGHVSLFWYQQALGQGPEFLTYFQNEAQLDKSGLPSDRFFAERPEGSVSTLKIQRTQQEDSAVYLCASSLYGRAYEQYFGPGTRLTVT.